A selection of T cell receptor beta chains follows, all from one sample in a study of tumor-infiltrating lymphocytes in primary liver carcinoma. TCRdb reprocessed the multiplex PCR reads with MiXCR, giving one entry per CDR3 protein. Of about 74,000 distinct CDR3 sequences detected, roughly three quarters appear once; the ten largest clones hold about 30%. Material: liver tumor tissue from sampling region 4. The receptors originated from a man aged 40-55 years with primary liver carcinoma and hepatitis B virus infection. CDR3s include the opening cysteine and the closing phenylalanine or tryptophan. The D gene is left open where the match is weak. Clone sizes are given selectively: once, few, many, or a class where the clone is expanded.

CDR3 protein	CDR3 DNA	clone size	V gene	J gene	D gene
CANPGDPNTGELFF	TGTGCCAACCCAGGGGACCCGAACACCGGGGAGCTGTTTTTT	.	TRBV6-1	TRBJ2-2	.
CARRVTSGRAQGEQYF	TGTGCCAGGAGAGTCACTAGCGGGAGGGCCCAGGGCGAGCAGTACTTC	.	TRBV2	TRBJ2-7	TRBD2
CASSVSGVQDEQYF	TGTGCCAGCAGTGTTTCCGGTGTACAGGATGAGCAGTACTTC	.	TRBV6-6	TRBJ2-7	.
CASSFPTSEQFF	TGTGCCAGCAGCTTCCCGACCAGTGAACAGTTCTTC	.	TRBV11-2	TRBJ2-1	.
CSVAGQLNEQFF	TGCAGCGTCGCGGGACAGCTCAATGAGCAGTTCTTC	many	TRBV29-1	TRBJ2-1	.
CASWDSNTGELFF	TGTGCCAGCTGGGACAGTAACACCGGGGAGCTGTTTTTT	.	TRBV28	TRBJ2-2	TRBD1
CSVAWAGGIGDTQYF	TGCAGCGTTGCGTGGGCAGGGGGCATAGGAGATACGCAGTATTTT	medium-sized	TRBV29-1	TRBJ2-3	TRBD1
CSVEIPGQIYGYTF	TGCAGCGTTGAGATACCGGGACAAATCTATGGCTACACCTTC	many	TRBV29-1	TRBJ1-2	.
CVSSLGTGGGSDTQYF	TGTGTCAGCAGCTTAGGAACGGGAGGAGGGTCAGATACGCAGTATTTT	.	TRBV13	TRBJ2-3	TRBD2
CVSSFVPPDEQYF	TGTGTCAGCAGTTTTGTCCCGCCGGACGAGCAGTACTTC	.	TRBV27	TRBJ2-7	.
CASSLMSGEQYF	TGTGCCAGTAGTCTGATGAGTGGGGAGCAGTACTTC	.	TRBV12-3/TRBV12-4	TRBJ2-7	.
CASNPGPLTPYEQYF	TGCGCGAGCAACCCCGGCCCTTTGACCCCCTACGAGCAGTACTTC	.	TRBV4-1	TRBJ2-7	.
CASSDWTRGLVAYTF	TGCGCCAGCAGTGATTGGACAAGGGGCCTCGTTGCCTACACCTTC	.	TRBV10-2	TRBJ1-2	.
CANSSRLAGVEVQFF	TGTGCCAACAGCTCGCGACTAGCGGGAGTGGAGGTGCAGTTCTTC	.	TRBV11-2	TRBJ2-1	TRBD2
CANSLTYNEQSF	TGTGCCAACAGCTTAACATACAATGAGCAGTCCTTC	.	TRBV11-2	TRBJ2-1	.
CASSPSRGSTEAFF	TGTGCCAGCAGTCCCTCCCGGGGTAGCACTGAAGCTTTCTTT	many	TRBV6-5	TRBJ1-1	.
CSAVLEGGPYEQYF	TGCAGCGCTGTACTAGAGGGAGGACCATACGAGCAGTACTTC	.	TRBV29-1	TRBJ2-7	.
CSVDAQRSNERFF	TGCAGTGTTGATGCTCAGAGGAGCAATGAGCGGTTCTTC	.	TRBV29-1	TRBJ2-1	.
CASSIGSLGETKYF	TGCGCCAGCAGCATAGGGAGCTTGGGGGAGACCAAGTACTTC	.	TRBV5-1	TRBJ2-5	.
CASSPIESGNTIYF	TGCGCCAGCAGCCCCATAGAGTCAGGAAACACCATATATTTT	.	TRBV11-2	TRBJ1-3	.
CASTSAGPGNERFF	TGTGCCAGCACTTCAGCGGGCCCTGGGAATGAGCGGTTCTTT	.	TRBV11-2	TRBJ2-1	.
CASSFGGRGYNQPQHF	TGTGCCAGCTCCTTTGGAGGCAGGGGGTATAATCAGCCCCAGCATTTT	.	TRBV28	TRBJ1-5	TRBD1
CVSGFGPDTQYF	TGTGTTAGTGGTTTTGGACCAGATACACAGTATTTT	.	TRBV12-5	TRBJ2-3	.
CASSLGGGADPGANVLTF	TGTGCCAGCAGTTTAGGAGGGGGCGCGGACCCTGGGGCCAACGTCCTGACTTTC	.	TRBV12-3/TRBV12-4	TRBJ2-6	TRBD1
CASSPRDNPNQPQHF	TGTGCCAGCAGTCCTAGGGACAACCCCAATCAGCCCCAGCACTTT	.	TRBV12-3/TRBV12-4	TRBJ1-5	.
CASSVLGQGGKNIQYF	TGTGCCAGCAGTGTCTTGGGACAGGGGGGAAAAAACATTCAGTACTTC	many	TRBV6-1	TRBJ2-4	TRBD1
CASRGLTTETQYF	TGTGCCAGCAGAGGACTAACGACGGAGACCCAGTACTTC	.	TRBV9	TRBJ2-5	.
CASNLGGNTGELFF	TGTGCCAGCAACTTAGGGGGGAACACCGGGGAGCTGTTTTTT	.	TRBV11-1	TRBJ2-2	.
CASRQYSGGGYGQYF	TGTGCCAGCAGACAATATTCGGGAGGGGGCTATGGGCAGTACTTC	.	TRBV11-2	TRBJ2-7	.
CASSHDGPRDGYTF	TGTGCCAGCAGTCACGATGGTCCACGTGATGGCTACACCTTC	many	TRBV5-4	TRBJ1-2	.
CASSYGTSFRETQYF	TGTGCCAGCAGTTACGGGACTAGCTTTAGGGAGACCCAGTATTTC	.	TRBV6-6	TRBJ2-5	TRBD2
CASSSRQASNIRELFF	TGTGCTAGCAGCTCCAGACAGGCTTCGAACATCAGGGAGCTGTTTTTT	.	TRBV11-2	TRBJ2-2	.
CTSSRGQGETQYF	TGTACCAGCAGTCGGGGACAGGGTGAGACCCAGTACTTC	.	TRBV12-3/TRBV12-4	TRBJ2-5	TRBD1
CVSSLGRGRVNTQYF	TGTGTCAGCAGTTTAGGAAGGGGGCGCGTGAATACGCAGTATTTT	.	TRBV11-1	TRBJ2-3	TRBD1
CTCSDLTGGGETQYF	TGTACCTGCAGCGACCTGACAGGAGGGGGAGAGACCCAGTACTTC	.	TRBV11-2	TRBJ2-5	.
CASSQGASANTGELFF	TGTGCCAGCAGCCAAGGAGCCTCCGCGAACACCGGGGAGCTGTTTTTT	many	TRBV4-2	TRBJ2-2	.
CSGSAQGVGDTQYF	TGCAGCGGCTCAGCGCAGGGCGTTGGAGATACGCAGTATTTT	.	TRBV29-1	TRBJ2-3	.
CASRPVGGSRHEQFF	TGTGCCAGCAGACCGGTGGGGGGTAGTCGCCATGAGCAGTTCTTC	many	TRBV5-6	TRBJ2-1	.
CASSKGLTKDTEAFF	TGTGCCAGCAGCAAGGGACTTACCAAAGACACTGAAGCTTTCTTT	few	TRBV21-1	TRBJ1-1	.
CASSKNNQETQYF	TGTGCCAGCAGCAAAAATAACCAAGAGACCCAGTACTTC	many	TRBV21-1	TRBJ2-5	.
CASNLGRVDHELYF	TGTGCCAGCAACTTGGGACGGGTAGACCACGAGCTGTACTTC	once	TRBV11-2	TRBJ2-7	.
CASSESTSTNSPLHF	TGCGCCAGCAGTGAGTCGACGAGCACAAATTCACCCCTCCACTTT	many	TRBV10-2	TRBJ1-6	.
CASTGGFQETRYF	TGTGCCAGCACTGGCGGTTTCCAAGAGACCCGGTACTTC	.	TRBV2	TRBJ2-5	.
CASAREIQETQYF	TGTGCCAGCGCTAGGGAGATCCAAGAGACCCAGTACTTC	.	TRBV6-1	TRBJ2-5	.
CASSLVPVSYEQHF	TGCGCCAGCAGCTTGGTCCCCGTCTCCTACGAGCAGCACTTC	.	TRBV5-1	TRBJ2-7	.
CSVESNRYEQFF	TGCAGCGTTGAATCTAATAGATATGAGCAGTTCTTC	many	TRBV29-1	TRBJ2-1	.
CASSLENVMGPQYF	TGTGCCAGCAGCTTGGAGAACGTTATGGGTCCCCAGTACTTC	many	TRBV5-6	TRBJ2-5	.
CARNLTGIYGYTF	TGTGCCAGGAACCTGACAGGGATTTATGGCTACACTTTC	.	TRBV7-9	TRBJ1-2	TRBD1
CASSLGLAGGPNEQFF	TGTGCCAGCAGCTTGGGACTAGCGGGAGGGCCCAATGAGCAGTTCTTC	many	TRBV5-4	TRBJ2-1	TRBD2
CAVVTQYF	TGTGCCGTCGTCACGCAGTATTTT	.	TRBV6-5	TRBJ2-3	.
CASSQEAGTAYNEQFF	TGCGCCAGCAGCCAAGAGGCCGGGACTGCATACAATGAGCAGTTCTTC	many	TRBV4-1	TRBJ2-1	.
CASSEAENTGELFF	TGTGCCAGCAGTGAAGCAGAGAACACCGGGGAGCTGTTTTTT	.	TRBV2	TRBJ2-2	.
CSAVFGTGNNEQFF	TGCAGTGCCGTTTTCGGGACAGGCAACAATGAGCAGTTCTTC	few	TRBV29-1	TRBJ2-1	TRBD1
CASSSGTGVTYDQYF	TGCGCCAGCAGCTCCGGGACTGGCGTCACCTACGATCAGTACTTC	.	TRBV5-1	TRBJ2-7	.
CASSSGGPFGTDTENF	TGTGCCAGCAGTTCGGGAGGGCCCTTTGGCACAGATACGGAGAATTTT	.	TRBV6-9	TRBJ2-3	TRBD2
CASSLREGSTEAFF	TGTGCCAGCAGCTTACGAGAGGGGAGCACTGAAGCTTTCTTT	.	TRBV5-6	TRBJ1-1	.
CVSSLNAGGQSYNEQFF	TGTGTCAGCAGTTTAAATGCGGGGGGCCAGTCCTACAATGAGCAGTTCTTC	.	TRBV7-8	TRBJ2-1	TRBD2